This TCR beta chain was documented in a study of blood T cell repertoires in COVID-19. As for the study in general: Acute-phase and convalescent COVID-19 samples originated in the United States, Italy and Spain.

Clones were read by immunoSEQ multiplex PCR, and TCRdb kept only the in-frame ones, dropping some. The sample includes a few hundred thousand clones, 85% to 90% of them seen just once. The CDR3 contains 11 residues. Per the germline V gene, CDR1 is SEHNR and CDR2 is FQNEAQ (reference sequence). Recruited during active infection, patients (from Seattle) were subsequently followed longitudinally. About this clone itself: At one end the junction does not follow the germline gene, possibly because of a read error.

The sequenced sample consisted of peripheral blood. The V and J genes are TRBV7-9 and TRBJ1-3; D unclear. The TCR was taken from a woman aged 55-70 years with COVID-19, enrolled during active disease. CDR3 coding DNA: TGTGCCAGCAGCCTTCGGTTACAGATGGATTTT. Translated: CASSLRLQMDF.